This T cell receptor (beta chain) was identified during a study of blood T cell repertoires in COVID-19. Overall study context: COVID-19 samples collected from the United States, Italy and Spain covered acute and convalescent phases. Sample material is recorded as cDNA or gDNA derived from T cells, B-cell-depleted T cells, or PBMCs.

As originally analysed: It was from reference gene primer amplification that nucleated cell counts were estimated. Sequenced by immunoSEQ multiplex PCR; TCRdb stores in-frame clones only, minus some. That table supplies the V and J calls and clone size; D and trimming were determined from the DNA. This table has about 150,000 clones, 75% to 95% appearing once. The CDR3 loop spans 14 amino acids. The chain links TRBV21-1 to TRBJ1-5. TRBV21-1 is labeled a pseudogene. Sequencing was carried out using peripheral blood. The clonotype originates from a man aged 50-60 years with acute or convalescent COVID-19. The CDR3: CASSKKSAVEPQHF. For the CDR3, the DNA is TGTGCCAGCAGCAAAAAATCCGCGGTAGAGCCCCAGCATTTT.